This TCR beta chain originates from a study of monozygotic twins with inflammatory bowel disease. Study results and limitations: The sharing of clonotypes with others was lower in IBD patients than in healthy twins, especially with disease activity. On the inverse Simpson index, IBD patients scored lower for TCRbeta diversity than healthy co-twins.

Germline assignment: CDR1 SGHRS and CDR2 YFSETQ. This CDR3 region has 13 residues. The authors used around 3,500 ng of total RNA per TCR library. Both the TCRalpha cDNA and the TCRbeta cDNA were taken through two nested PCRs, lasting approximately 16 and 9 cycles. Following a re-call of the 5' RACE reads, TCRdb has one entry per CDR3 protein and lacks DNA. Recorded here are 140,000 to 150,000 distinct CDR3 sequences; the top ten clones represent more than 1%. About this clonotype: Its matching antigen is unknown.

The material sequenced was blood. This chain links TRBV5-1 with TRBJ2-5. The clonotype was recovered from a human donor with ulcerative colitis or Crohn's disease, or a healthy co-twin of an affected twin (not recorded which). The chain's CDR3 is CASSLSSQETQYF.